The 29 T cell receptor beta chains below all came from one sample that was sequenced in a study of blood T cells in healthy people across ages. Next came a second PCR, run for about 7 to 11 cycles, which used a sample-barcoded 5' primer along with a J-beta primer mix. TCRdb called the 5' RACE reads again in MiXCR, with one record for every CDR3 protein. There are about 780,000 distinct CDR3 sequences in the sample; about 42% occur only once, and about a sixth lies in the top ten. Sequenced sample: blood. The origin of the receptors is a man of 80 years or more in good health.

This clonotype was recorded once. The chain recombines TRBV7-6 with TRBJ2-5, with TRBD1 as a possible D gene (5 bases). V was shortened by 4 bases and J by 2 bases, with 17 bases between the two germline ends. The CDR3 covers 16 residues. Germline V gene data show CDR1 as SGHVS and CDR2 as FNYEAQ. The CDR3 here is CASSSLGGAEQETQYF. The DNA for the CDR3 is TGTGCCAGCAGCTCCTTAGGTGGGGCCGAACAAGAGACCCAGTACTTC. Drawing the rest from reference TRBV7-6 and TRBJ2-5, the complete variable domain is GAGVSQSPRYKVTKRGQDVALRCDPISGHVSLYWYRQALGQGPEFLTYFNYEAQQDKSGLPNDRFSAERPEGSISTLTIQRTEQRDSAMYRCASSSLGGAEQETQYFGPGTRLLVL.

On this clonotype itself: A much larger clone lies one base from this, so it may be a read error. The gene calls are TRBV10-3 and TRBJ2-4; 8 bases are a match to TRBD1. The CDR3 totals 16 residues. Germline loops: CDR1 ENHRY, CDR2 SYGVKD. CDR3 DNA: TGTGCCATCAGGCTGACAGGGGCTTCGGCCAAAAGCATTCAGTACTTC. Its protein is CAIRLTGASAKSIQYF.

The chain combines TRBV20-1 with TRBJ1-5; possible D gene TRBD1, 5 bases. The V end lost 1 base, the J end lost 8 bases, and 12 bases lay between the germline ends. Looked up from germline, CDR1 is DFQATT and CDR2 is SNEGSKA (reference sequence). The CDR3 runs 13 residues. Here the CDR3 reads CSARVSGREPQHF. The CDR3, as DNA: TGCAGTGCTAGAGTTTCAGGGCGTGAGCCCCAGCATTTT.

About this clonotype: Sequence at one end of the junction differs from germline and may be a read error. The CDR3 here is CASSSQGARKEKPFF. The CDR3 DNA reads TGTGCCAGCAGCTCACAGGGGGCGCGTAAGGAAAAACCGTTTTTT. The chain has TRBV7-2 and TRBJ1-4; 9 positions agree with TRBD1. The CDR3 sequence is 15 residues long. Germline-derived CDR1 and CDR2 are SGHTA and FQGNSA.

The V and J genes are TRBV14 and TRBJ2-1; D may match TRBD1 or TRBD2 (5 bases each). From germline, CDR1 is SGHDN and CDR2 FVKESK. The V end lost 4 bases, the J end lost 0 bases, and 13 bases lay between the germline ends. This CDR3 comprises 16 residues. DNA for the CDR3: TGTGCCAGCAGCCCGACAGACGGGGTCTCCTACAATGAGCAGTTCTTC. This encodes CASSPTDGVSYNEQFF.

The table lists this clonotype with a few counts. The CDR3 protein is CASSPNGGLETQYF. Here the CDR3 DNA reads TGTGCCAGCAGCCCCAACGGGGGGCTCGAGACCCAGTACTTC. The chain recombines TRBV7-9 with TRBJ2-5; possibly TRBD2 for D (7 bases). The CDR3 runs 14 residues. The germline V gene encodes CDR1 SEHNR and CDR2 FQNEAQ (reference sequence). Between the trimmed V and J ends, which lost 5 bases and 5 bases, there was a span of 15 bases.

The chain joins TRBV15 to TRBJ2-5; TRBD2 agrees at 7 bases. V lost 0 bases, J lost 11 bases, and 18 bases stayed unmatched. CDR1 LNHNV and CDR2 YYDKDF come from the germline V gene (reference sequence). The CDR3 totals 17 residues. The CDR3 DNA follows: TGTGCCACCAGCAGAGATAAAGGCGGGGGAAGGGGCAATGAGCAGTACTTC. As protein: CATSRDKGGGRGNEQYF.

About this clonotype: Since the CDR3 does not end with the conserved phenylalanine or tryptophan, this likely comes from a read error. The chain is built from TRBV28 and TRBJ2-3; TRBD1 aligns across 9 bases. This CDR3 spans 15 amino acids. V was pared by 6 bases and J by 5 bases, with 9 bases of the junction left unmatched. Per germline, CDR1 MDHEN and CDR2 SYDVKM. The CDR3 DNA sequence: TGTGCCAGCAGCCACCCGGGACAGGGAGAAGATACGCAGTATCTT. Encoded protein: CASSHPGQGEDTQYL.

This clonotype was picked up a small number of times. The chain is built from TRBV11-3 and TRBJ1-6; 7 bases align to TRBD1. Germline V gene lookup returns CDR1 SGHNT and CDR2 YENEEA. Germline trimming cut 5 bases from V and 9 bases from J; bases unmatched to any gene: 7. The CDR3 extends over 14 amino acids. This chain's CDR3 is CASSLDREGSPLHF. The CDR3 nucleotides read TGTGCCAGCAGCCTTGACAGGGAGGGTTCACCCCTCCACTTT. The full variable domain, in which reference TRBV11-3 and TRBJ1-6 provide the parts outside the CDR3, is EAGVVQSPRYKIIEKKQPVAFWCNPISGHNTLYWYLQNLGQGPELLIRYENEEAVDDSQLPKDRFSAERLKGVDSTLKIQPAELGDSAVYLCASSLDREGSPLHFGNGTRLTVT.

This clonotype occurred once. The germline gene is not matched at one end of the junction; a read error may be the cause. The rearrangement uses TRBV25-1 and TRBJ2-5; 9 positions match TRBD2. There are 15 residues in the CDR3. CDR1 MGHDK and CDR2 SYGVNS come from the germline V gene. This chain's CDR3 is CASSESSGVQGTQYF. The CDR3 DNA sequence: TGTGCCAGCAGTGAGTCTAGCGGGGTCCAAGGGACCCAGTACTTC.

The rearrangement links TRBV4-3 to TRBJ2-5; D gene ambiguous. The CDR3 has 18 amino acids. Trimming shortened V by 0 bases and J by 2 bases, and 19 bases separated the two germline ends. CDR1 is LGHNA, CDR2 YSLEER, per germline. DNA of the CDR3: TGCGCCAGCAGCCAAGACGTAGTTCGGGCCACCATACAAGAGACCCAGTACTTC. This translates into CASSQDVVRATIQETQYF.

The chain is built from TRBV5-1 and TRBJ1-1; 10 bases are shared with TRBD1. The CDR3 totals 16 residues. The junction had 8 bases not matched to a gene; V was cut back by 3 bases and J by 3 bases. In germline, CDR1 is SGHRS, CDR2 YFSETQ. The CDR3 DNA is TGCGCCAGCAGCTCCCCCGGGACAGGGGATCACACTGAAGCTTTCTTT. Its translation: CASSSPGTGDHTEAFF.

Many counts were recorded for this clonotype. The DNA of the CDR3 is TGTGCCAGCAGCCACTCAAGCTCCTACAATGAGCAGTTCTTC. This gives the protein CASSHSSSYNEQFF. V usage is TRBV11-2 and J usage is TRBJ2-1; D call uncertain. CDR1 SGHAT and CDR2 FQNNGV come from the germline V gene. CDR3 length equals 14 residues. Trimming stripped 5 bases from V and 0 bases from J, with 8 bases between.

In DNA, the CDR3 is TGTGCCAGCAGCTTAACTACAGTACCCTACAATGAGCAGTTCTTC. Its translation is CASSLTTVPYNEQFF. This sequence joins TRBV7-2 and TRBJ2-1; D gene unclear. Trimming took 2 bases from V and 2 from J, leaving 10 bases between them. The CDR3 spans 15 residues. Germline values: CDR1 SGHTA, CDR2 FQGNSA.

The chain recombines TRBV29-1 with TRBJ2-3; unclear D gene. V lost 4 bases and J lost 2, with 7 bases in between. The CDR3 runs to 12 residues. Germline CDR1 reads SQVTM; CDR2 reads ANQGSEA. The CDR3 DNA follows: TGCAGCGTTGGGGCGGACACAGATACGCAGTATTTT. It codes for CSVGADTDTQYF.

The rearrangement uses TRBV20-1 and TRBJ2-1; TRBD2 matches at 12 bases. Looked up from germline, CDR1 is DFQATT and CDR2 is SNEGSKA (reference sequence). Germline trimming cut 5 bases from V and 7 bases from J; bases unmatched to any gene: 6. This CDR3 has 14 residues. CDR3 coding DNA: TGCAGTGCTGGACCTAGCGGGGGGGGTAATGAGCAGTTCTTC. Translated, it gives CSAGPSGGGNEQFF.

The gene calls are TRBV7-2 and TRBJ2-7; D unresolved. Germline CDR1 and CDR2: SGHTA and FQGNSA. The germline V and J ends were trimmed by 5 bases and 4 bases, with 18 bases remaining between them. The CDR3 covers 15 residues. The CDR3 DNA is TGTGCCAGCAGCCCGTCGGCGAGCAATCGGTACGAGCAGTACTTC. Its translation is CASSPSASNRYEQYF.

In its sample, this clonotype was seen many times. The rearrangement links TRBV15 to TRBJ2-7, with a possible D match to TRBD1 (6 bases). V was cut by 1 base and J by 3 bases, with 7 bases left in between. The germline V gene has CDR1 LNHNV and CDR2 YYDKDF (reference sequence). CDR3 length: 13 amino acids. This CDR3 is CATSRVDSYEQYF. The CDR3 DNA reads as TGTGCCACCAGCAGAGTGGACAGCTACGAGCAGTACTTC. The full variable domain, in which reference TRBV15 and TRBJ2-7 provide the parts outside the CDR3, is DAMVIQNPRYQVTQFGKPVTLSCSQTLNHNVMYWYQQKSSQAPKLLFHYYDKDFNNEADTPDNFQSRRPNTSFCFLDIRSPGLGDTAMYLCATSRVDSYEQYFGPGTRLTVT.

This clonotype was detected many times. The chain employs TRBV29-1 and TRBJ2-7, with D hard to call. The V end lost 7 bases, the J end lost 6 bases, and 19 bases lay between the germline ends. The germline V gene encodes CDR1 SQVTM and CDR2 ANQGSEA. The CDR3 sequence is 13 residues long. CDR3 region: CSAFTGLGFEQYF. CDR3 DNA sequence: TGCAGCGCCTTCACTGGGCTTGGGTTCGAGCAGTACTTC.

The chain carries TRBV12-3 or TRBV12-4 and TRBJ1-5; the match to TRBD1 covers 8 bases. The length of the CDR3 is 14 residues. V shed 6 bases and J 7 bases; nucleotides not matched to a gene: 8. For the CDR3, the DNA is TGTGCCAGCAGCCCCGGACAGGGCATCCAGCCCCAGCATTTT. Protein: CASSPGQGIQPQHF.

V and J are TRBV20-1 and TRBJ2-4; D not certain. The CDR3 contains 12 residues. V lost 4 bases and J lost 0, with 4 bases in between. CDR1 and CDR2 from the germline V gene are DFQATT and SNEGSKA (reference sequence). The CDR3 DNA reads TGCAGTGCTAAAGAAGCCAAAAACATTCAGTACTTC. Translation: CSAKEAKNIQYF.

The genes are TRBV4-3 and TRBJ1-2, with D possibly TRBD1 on 5 matching bases. The CDR3 contains 13 residues. V lost 4 bases, J lost 8 bases, and 14 bases lay in between. The germline V gene has CDR1 LGHNA and CDR2 YSLEER. The CDR3 is CASSPTEGWGYTF. In nucleotides, the CDR3 is TGCGCCAGCAGCCCCACAGAGGGGTGGGGCTACACCTTC.

This clonotype has just one count. One end of the junction varies from germline; a read error may be responsible. The J gene is TRBJ2-6, the V gene TRBV27, with no clear D. CDR3 size: 15 residues. CDR1 MNHEY and CDR2 SMNVEV come from the germline V gene (reference sequence). The CDR3 loop reads CAGSFCCSGANVLTF. In DNA form, the CDR3 reads TGTGCCGGCAGTTTTTGCTGCTCTGGGGCCAACGTCCTGACTTTC.

The V call is TRBV6-5, the J call TRBJ2-5; TRBD2 matches at 15 bases. This CDR3 comprises 18 residues. Germline CDR1 and CDR2: MNHEY and SVGAGI. After removal of 0 bases from V and 1 base from J, the junction contained 3 bases not matched to a gene. The CDR3 sequence is CASSYSGLAGGLQETQYF. For the CDR3, the DNA is TGTGCCAGCAGTTACTCGGGACTAGCGGGAGGACTCCAAGAGACCCAGTACTTC.

The chain is built from TRBV2 and TRBJ1-5; 8 positions agree with TRBD1. CDR1 and CDR2 (germline): SNHLY, FYNNEI. V shed 8 bases and J 3 bases; nucleotides not matched to a gene: 9. The CDR3 contains 15 residues. The CDR3 protein is CASGRTGSDNQPQHF. CDR3 sequence (DNA): TGTGCCAGCGGAAGGACAGGGAGTGACAATCAGCCCCAGCATTTT.

As concerns this clonotype: At one of its ends the junction is not consistent with the germline gene, which may arise from a read error. The V gene is TRBV6-2 or TRBV6-3, the J gene TRBJ2-1; no clear D gene. The CDR3 sequence is 14 residues long. The germline V gene has CDR1 MNHEY and CDR2 SVGEGT. The CDR3 DNA is TGTGCCATCAGTTACTCGTTTCAATACAATGAGCAGTTCTTC. It translates to CAISYSFQYNEQFF.

V gene TRBV29-1 combines with J gene TRBJ2-1; 7 bases fit TRBD2. Germline lookup yields CDR1 SQVTM and CDR2 ANQGSEA. V shed 3 bases and J 10 bases; nucleotides not matched to a gene: 12. CDR3 length: 14 residues. Here the CDR3 DNA reads TGCAGCGTTGAGCCTAGCGGCTCCCCCAAGGAGCAGTTCTTC. The encoded protein is CSVEPSGSPKEQFF.

The rearrangement joins TRBV4-2 to TRBJ2-2, with 8 positions matching TRBD2. CDR1 and CDR2 (germline): LGHNA, YNFKEQ. Unmatched junction bases numbered 1, after V lost 0 bases and J lost 1 base. The CDR3 runs 16 residues. The CDR3 reads CASSQDLAGNTGELFF. The CDR3 bases are TGTGCCAGCAGCCAAGATCTAGCGGGGAACACCGGGGAGCTGTTTTTT.

The gene calls are TRBV7-2 and TRBJ2-1; tentatively, D is TRBD2 (7 bases). V was cut by 5 bases and J by 13 bases, with 24 bases left in between. Germline CDR1 SGHTA, CDR2 FQGNSA. The CDR3 length is 15 residues. CDR3 sequence reads: CASSIRTGAGETQFF. The CDR3 DNA reads TGTGCCAGCAGCATCCGAACGGGGGCGGGGGAGACCCAGTTCTTC.